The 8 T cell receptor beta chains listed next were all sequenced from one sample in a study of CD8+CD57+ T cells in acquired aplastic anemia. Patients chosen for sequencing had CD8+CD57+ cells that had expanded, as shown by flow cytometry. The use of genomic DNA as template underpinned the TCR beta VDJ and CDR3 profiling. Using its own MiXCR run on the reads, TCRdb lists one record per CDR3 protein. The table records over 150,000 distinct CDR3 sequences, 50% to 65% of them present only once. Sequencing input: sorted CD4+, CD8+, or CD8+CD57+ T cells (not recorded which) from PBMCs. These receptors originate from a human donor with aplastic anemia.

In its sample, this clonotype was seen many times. The CDR3 protein is CASSVGTGVGNTIYF. The DNA of the CDR3 is TGTGCCAGCAGTGTTGGGACAGGGGTTGGAAACACCATATATTTT. The genes are TRBV2 and TRBJ1-3; 10 bases align to TRBD1. Germline trimming cut 4 bases from V and 3 bases from J; bases unmatched to any gene: 3. The CDR3 totals 15 residues. Germline lookup yields CDR1 SNHLY and CDR2 FYNNEI.

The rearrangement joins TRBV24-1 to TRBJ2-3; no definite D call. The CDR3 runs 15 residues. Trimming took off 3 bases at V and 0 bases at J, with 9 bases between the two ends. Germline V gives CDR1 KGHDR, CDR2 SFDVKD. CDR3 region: CATSDIKDSTDTQYF. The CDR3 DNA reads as TGTGCCACCAGTGATATTAAAGACAGCACAGATACGCAGTATTTT.

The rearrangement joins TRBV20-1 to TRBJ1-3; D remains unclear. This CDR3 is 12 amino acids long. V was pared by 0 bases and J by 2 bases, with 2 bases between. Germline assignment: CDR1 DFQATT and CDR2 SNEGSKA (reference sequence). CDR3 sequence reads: CSARDPGNTIYF. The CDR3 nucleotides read TGCAGTGCTAGAGATCCTGGAAACACCATATATTTT.

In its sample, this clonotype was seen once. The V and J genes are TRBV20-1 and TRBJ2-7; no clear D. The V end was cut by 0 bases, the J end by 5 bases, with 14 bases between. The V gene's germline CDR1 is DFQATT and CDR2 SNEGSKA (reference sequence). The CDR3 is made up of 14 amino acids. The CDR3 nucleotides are TGCAGTGCTAGAGATATTGGGATAGAGCACGAGCAGTACTTC. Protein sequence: CSARDIGIEHEQYF.

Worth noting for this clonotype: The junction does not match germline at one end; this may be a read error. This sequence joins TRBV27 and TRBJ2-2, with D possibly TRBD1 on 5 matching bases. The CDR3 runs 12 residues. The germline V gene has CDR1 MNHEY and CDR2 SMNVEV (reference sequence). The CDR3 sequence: CSSSLGAGELFF. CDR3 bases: TGTTCCAGCAGTTTAGGGGCCGGGGAGCTGTTTTTT.

The CDR3 spells CSALDRNGYTF. The CDR3 DNA sequence: TGCAGTGCCCTGGACAGAAATGGCTACACCTTC. This sequence joins TRBV20-1 and TRBJ1-2; TRBD1 is a possible D gene (6 bases). CDR3 length: 11 amino acids. V was shortened by 6 bases and J by 6 bases, with 11 bases between the two germline ends. The V gene's germline CDR1 is DFQATT and CDR2 SNEGSKA (reference sequence).

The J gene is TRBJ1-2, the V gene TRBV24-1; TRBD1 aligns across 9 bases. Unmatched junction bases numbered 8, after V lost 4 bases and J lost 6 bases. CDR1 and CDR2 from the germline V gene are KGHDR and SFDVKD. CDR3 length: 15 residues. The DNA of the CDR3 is TGTGCCACCAGTGAGCACGGGACAGGGTACGATGGCTACACCTTC. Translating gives CATSEHGTGYDGYTF.

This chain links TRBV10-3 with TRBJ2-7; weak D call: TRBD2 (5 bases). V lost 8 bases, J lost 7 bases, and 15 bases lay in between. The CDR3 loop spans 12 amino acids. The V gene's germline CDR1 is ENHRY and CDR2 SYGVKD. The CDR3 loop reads CAIGGRPEEQYF. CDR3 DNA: TGTGCCATCGGAGGACGCCCAGAGGAGCAGTACTTC.